This entry lists 9 T cell receptor beta chains sequenced from one sample in a study of T-cell memory formation after mild COVID-19. TCRdb used MiXCR to reprocess the 5' RACE reads, holding one entry per CDR3 protein. The repertoire includes roughly 190,000 distinct CDR3 sequences, roughly 18% of them detected once, and roughly 2.6% sits in the top ten. Source material: PBMCs or a T cell subset sorted from them (not recorded which). These receptors were taken from an adult woman who had mild COVID-19 (a few samples of this study predate the infection). Cell type and time point are not known.

The gene calls are TRBV12-3 or TRBV12-4 and TRBJ1-5, with D uncertain. V lost 3 bases and J 3 bases, leaving 9 bases between the germline ends. The CDR3 sequence is 14 residues long. CDR3 protein: CASSFGRVNQPQHF. As DNA, the CDR3 is TGTGCCAGCAGTTTTGGCCGCGTCAATCAGCCCCAGCATTTT.

The CDR3 spells CASSLMAGGSTDTQYF. The CDR3 DNA follows: TGTGCCAGCAGCTTAATGGCAGGGGGGAGCACAGATACGCAGTATTTT. This chain links TRBV7-3 with TRBJ2-3; the D gene is possibly TRBD1 (7 bases). Trimming took 1 base from V and 0 from J, leaving 11 bases between them. The germline CDR1 and CDR2 sequences are SGHTA and FQGTGA. The CDR3 contains 16 residues. Complete variable domain (other parts from reference TRBV7-3 and TRBJ2-3): GAGVSQTPSNKVTEKGKYVELRCDPISGHTALYWYRQSLGQGPEFLIYFQGTGAADDSGLPNDRFFAVRPEGSVSTLKIQRTERGDSAVYLCASSLMAGGSTDTQYFGPGTRLTVL.

With respect to this clonotype: This may stem from a read error, because a much larger clone lies one nucleotide away. The V gene is TRBV6-5, the J gene TRBJ1-2; TRBD1 agrees at 8 bases. The CDR3 is 14 amino acids. V trimming: 6 bases; J trimming: 7 bases; junction bases outside the gene matches: 10. From germline, CDR1 is MNHEY and CDR2 SVGAGI. The CDR3, as DNA: TGTGCCAGCAGGGACAGGGAGGCGGGCTTTGGCTACACCTTC. Translated, it gives CASRDREAGFGYTF.

The chain combines TRBV29-1 with TRBJ2-1, with D unclear. Germline-derived CDR1 and CDR2 are SQVTM and ANQGSEA. CDR3 size: 16 residues. V was clipped by 1 base and J by 2 bases, with 15 bases between them. DNA of the CDR3: TGCAGCGTTGAAGGGCGCGGATCGGTCACCTACAATGAGCAGTTCTTC. Protein product: CSVEGRGSVTYNEQFF.

This clonotype has only a few counts. The chain employs TRBV6-5 and TRBJ1-1; D unresolved. Per the germline V gene, CDR1 is MNHEY and CDR2 is SVGAGI. CDR3 length: 13 residues. V lost 4 bases and J 1 base, leaving 7 bases between the germline ends. CDR3 amino acids: CASSFMGNTEAFF. For the CDR3, the DNA is TGTGCCAGCAGTTTTATGGGGAACACTGAAGCTTTCTTT.

This clonotype showed up just a few times. The chain employs TRBV29-1 and TRBJ1-6; TRBD1 matches 7 bases. The CDR3 runs 13 residues. After removal of 5 bases from V and 7 bases from J, the junction contained 5 bases not matched to a gene. Per germline, CDR1 SQVTM and CDR2 ANQGSEA. The CDR3 DNA reads TGCAGCGTTTTGACAGGGTTAAATTCACCCCTCCACTTT. This translates into CSVLTGLNSPLHF.

The rearrangement links TRBV11-2 to TRBJ2-7; D possibly corresponds to TRBD2 (5 bases). The CDR3 extends over 13 amino acids. Germline CDR1 reads SGHAT; CDR2 reads FQNNGV. V was trimmed by 6 bases and J by 2 bases, leaving 11 bases between them. CDR3 coding DNA: TGTGCCAGCAGTTTGGAGGTCCCCTACGAGCAGTACTTC. It codes for CASSLEVPYEQYF.

This clonotype has a handful of counts. The V call is TRBV5-1, the J call TRBJ2-1; possible D gene TRBD2, 5 bases. The germline V gene encodes CDR1 SGHRS and CDR2 YFSETQ. The CDR3 is made up of 13 amino acids. The V gene lost 5 bases and the J gene lost 6 bases, with 12 bases spanning the gap. In DNA, the CDR3 is TGCGCCAGCAGGGAAGCGGCGGGCAATGAGCAGTTCTTC. Translation gives CASREAAGNEQFF. The full variable domain, with the rest looked up from reference TRBV5-1 and TRBJ2-1, is KAGVTQTPRYLIKTRGQQVTLSCSPISGHRSVSWYQQTPGQGLQFLFEYFSETQRNKGNFPGRFSGRQFSNSRSEMNVSTLELGDSALYLCASREAAGNEQFFGPGTRLTVL.

This clonotype was seen a few times. V and J are TRBV5-1 and TRBJ2-3; 14 bases match TRBD2. Looked up from germline, CDR1 is SGHRS and CDR2 is YFSETQ. V lost 4 bases to trimming and J lost 6 bases; unmatched junction nucleotides: 7. The CDR3 sequence is 16 residues long. The chain's CDR3 is CASSPGTSGSKDTQYF. CDR3 sequence (DNA): TGCGCCAGCAGCCCGGGGACTAGCGGGAGTAAGGATACGCAGTATTTT. The whole variable domain, remainder taken from reference TRBV5-1 and TRBJ2-3, is KAGVTQTPRYLIKTRGQQVTLSCSPISGHRSVSWYQQTPGQGLQFLFEYFSETQRNKGNFPGRFSGRQFSNSRSEMNVSTLELGDSALYLCASSPGTSGSKDTQYFGPGTRLTVL.